The clone carrying this T cell receptor (beta chain) was observed a few times. The target antigen is unknown. The authors ran a second PCR of roughly 7 to 11 cycles using a sample-barcoded 5' primer and a J-beta primer mix. The template-switch adaptor was a 5' adaptor with 12 random nucleotides. It tagged each cDNA molecule. TCRdb called the 5' RACE reads again in MiXCR, with one record for every CDR3 protein. The sample contains 1.5 million to 2 million distinct CDR3 sequences, 28% of which appear only once. This CDR3 has 14 amino acids. Trimming pared 8 bases from V and 3 bases from J, leaving 14 bases between. Germline lookup yields CDR1 MNHEY and CDR2 SVGAGI. This specimen comes from a study of blood T cells in healthy people across ages. Overall study results and limits: With donor CMV status unknown, expanded clonotype changes were possibly confounded.

All donors came from Russia, were Caucasian and healthy, and spanned ages roughly 6 to 100. Material: blood. The chain carries TRBV6-5 and TRBJ1-5; maybe TRBD1 (6 bases). The receptor was isolated from a woman aged 25 to 45 in good health. The CDR3, as DNA: TGTGCCAGCGGGATCACAGGGAACAATCAGCCCCAGCATTTT. Encoded protein: CASGITGNNQPQHF.